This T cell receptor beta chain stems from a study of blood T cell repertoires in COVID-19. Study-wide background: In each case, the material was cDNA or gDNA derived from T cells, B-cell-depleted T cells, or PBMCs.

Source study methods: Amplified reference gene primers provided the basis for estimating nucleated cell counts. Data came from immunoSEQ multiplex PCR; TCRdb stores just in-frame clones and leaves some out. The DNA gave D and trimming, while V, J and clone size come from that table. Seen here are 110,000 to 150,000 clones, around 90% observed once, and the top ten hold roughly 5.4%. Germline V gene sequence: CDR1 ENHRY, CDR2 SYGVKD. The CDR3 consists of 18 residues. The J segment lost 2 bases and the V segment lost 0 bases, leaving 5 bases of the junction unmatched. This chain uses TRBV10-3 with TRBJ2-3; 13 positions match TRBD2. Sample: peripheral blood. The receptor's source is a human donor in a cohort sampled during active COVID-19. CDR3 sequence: CAISESFGTSGTTDTQYF. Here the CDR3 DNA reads TGTGCCATCAGTGAGTCGTTTGGGACTAGCGGGACCACAGATACGCAGTATTTT.